Presented here are 16 T cell receptor beta chains from one specimen sequenced in a study of a mutant IDH1 vaccine in newly diagnosed glioma. Their cognate antigens are unknown. The repertoire was sequenced with immunoSEQ multiplex PCR; TCRdb's copy has only in-frame clones and lacks some. This sample has about 68,000 clones, with approximately 84% found just once. As to time point: week 35, safety follow-up. Vaccinated patients received 300 ug of mutant IDH1 20-mer peptide per dose, with topical imiquimod. The source was PBMCs, collected from a glioma patient whose treatment included an IDH1 peptide vaccine. These receptors originate from a man younger than 35 with glioma.

The chain combines TRBV7-2 with TRBJ2-7; D not certain. The V end lost 0 bases, the J end lost 3 bases, and 12 bases lay between the germline ends. CDR1 and CDR2 from the germline V gene are SGHTA and FQGNSA. CDR3 size: 15 residues. This CDR3 is CASSLAGSFNYEQYF. The CDR3 DNA is TGTGCCAGCAGCTTAGCGGGGTCCTTCAACTACGAGCAGTACTTC.

J is TRBJ2-1 and V is TRBV10-3; tentative D call: TRBD2 (5 bases). Trimming shortened V by 7 bases and J by 0 bases, and 10 bases separated the two germline ends. CDR3 length: 14 residues. In germline, CDR1 is ENHRY, CDR2 SYGVKD. The CDR3 region has the DNA TGTGCCATCAATGCCGGGAACTCCTACAATGAGCAGTTCTTC. It yields the protein CAINAGNSYNEQFF.

V is TRBV6-5 and J is TRBJ1-6, with D possibly TRBD1 on 6 matching bases. CDR1 is MNHEY, CDR2 SVGAGI, per germline. The CDR3 has 15 residues. Deletions cut 5 bases from V and 5 bases from J, with 13 bases between. CDR3 residues: CASSRAGHHNSPLHF. The CDR3 bases are TGTGCCAGCAGTCGCGCGGGACACCATAATTCACCCCTCCACTTT.

This clone counts as medium-sized. This sequence joins TRBV27 and TRBJ1-5; a weak D match, TRBD1 (5 bases). The V end lost 6 bases, the J end lost 0 bases, and 12 bases lay between the germline ends. Germline values: CDR1 MNHEY, CDR2 SMNVEV (reference sequence). This CDR3 comprises 15 residues. CDR3 residues: CASRLGTDSNQPQHF. CDR3 bases: TGTGCCAGCAGACTCGGGACGGATAGCAATCAGCCCCAGCATTTT.

The rearrangement links TRBV27 to TRBJ1-1, with D maybe TRBD1 (6 bases). The CDR3 is 15 amino acids. Between the trimmed V and J ends, which lost 5 bases and 4 bases, there was a span of 17 bases. From germline, CDR1 is MNHEY and CDR2 SMNVEV (reference sequence). As DNA, the CDR3 is TGTGCCAGCAGTGATAGATCAGGGGAGTTCACTGAAGCTTTCTTT. It translates to CASSDRSGEFTEAFF.

Only a few counts were recorded for this clone. V usage is TRBV30 and J usage is TRBJ1-2; TRBD1 matches 8 bases. This CDR3 region has 16 residues. Germline V gene data show CDR1 as GTSNPN and CDR2 as SVGIG (reference sequence). Trimming removed 5 bases from V and 4 bases from J; junction bases left unmatched: 15. CDR3 DNA sequence: TGTGCCTGGTCCCCATGGACAGGGCAGATAAGCTATGGCTACACCTTC. Amino acids: CAWSPWTGQISYGYTF.

This chain connects TRBV5-4 to TRBJ2-5; 9 positions match TRBD1. Unmatched junction bases numbered 3, after V lost 3 bases and J lost 0 bases. This CDR3 has 15 residues. Germline V lookup: CDR1 SGHNT, CDR2 YYREEE (reference sequence). The CDR3 spells CASSWGTGHQETQYF. The CDR3, as DNA: TGTGCCAGCAGCTGGGGGACAGGGCACCAAGAGACCCAGTACTTC.

The rearrangement joins TRBV15 to TRBJ2-3; D remains unclear. V lost 5 bases and J lost 0, with 12 bases in between. Germline V CDR1 and CDR2: LNHNV, YYDKDF (reference sequence). This CDR3 has 15 amino acids. CDR3 in amino acids: CATSGRADSTDTQYF. CDR3 bases: TGTGCCACCAGCGGGCGTGCGGATAGCACAGATACGCAGTATTTT.

The V and J genes are TRBV7-3 and TRBJ2-3; D possibly corresponds to TRBD1 (6 bases). V shed 5 bases and J shed 2 bases, with 20 bases lying between them. CDR1 and CDR2 from the germline V gene are SGHTA and FQGTGA. CDR3 length equals 17 residues. The CDR3 DNA sequence: TGTGCCAGCAGCCCCAGGACAGCTTGGGGCCCCACAGATACGCAGTATTTT. Protein product: CASSPRTAWGPTDTQYF.

The chain couples TRBV12-5 to TRBJ1-2; possibly TRBD1 for D (5 bases). This CDR3 comprises 16 residues. The V gene lost 2 bases and the J gene lost 4 bases, with 17 bases spanning the gap. From germline, CDR1 is LGHNT and CDR2 FRNRAP. The CDR3 bases are TGTGCTAGTGGTTTGCCCCGCAGGGATGGAGTCTATGGCTACACCTTC. It specifies CASGLPRRDGVYGYTF.

The chain is built from TRBV27 and TRBJ1-1; D is undetermined. Germline lookup yields CDR1 MNHEY and CDR2 SMNVEV (reference sequence). The CDR3 is 17 residues long. Trimming shortened V by 2 bases and J by 1 base, and 17 bases separated the two germline ends. The CDR3: CASSLHHPFAGNTEAFF. The DNA for the CDR3 is TGTGCCAGCAGTTTACATCACCCGTTTGCCGGGAACACTGAAGCTTTCTTT.

The rearrangement uses TRBV7-9 and TRBJ2-7, with D perhaps assigned TRBD1 or TRBD2 (5 bases each). The CDR3 loop spans 16 amino acids. CDR1 SEHNR and CDR2 FQNEAQ come from the germline V gene (reference sequence). V dropped 0 bases and J dropped 0 bases, with 12 bases sitting between them. The chain's CDR3 is CASSLAPGRSSYEQYF. CDR3 nucleotide sequence: TGTGCCAGCAGCTTAGCGCCAGGGAGAAGCTCCTACGAGCAGTACTTC. The variable domain in full, with the rest retrieved from reference TRBV7-9 and TRBJ2-7, is DTGVSQNPRHKITKRGQNVTFRCDPISEHNRLYWYRQTLGQGPEFLTYFQNEAQLEKSRLLSDRFSAERPKGSFSTLEIQRTEQGDSAMYLCASSLAPGRSSYEQYFGPGTRLTVT.

This clone turned up a few times. This sequence joins TRBV6-1 and TRBJ1-1; the match to TRBD1 covers 7 bases. J lost 11 bases, V lost 4 bases, and 10 bases had no gene match. CDR3 size: 13 residues. The germline V gene has CDR1 MNHNS and CDR2 SASEGT. CDR3 in DNA: TGTGCCAGCAGTGGGTCGACAGGGATTGAGGCTTTCTTT. It translates to CASSGSTGIEAFF.

In nucleotides, the CDR3 is TGTGCCTGGAGTACGGACAGGGGGGCAACGTGGTACTTC. This codes for CAWSTDRGATWYF. The chain couples TRBV30 to TRBJ2-4; 10 nucleotides align to TRBD1. The trim removed 2 bases at V and 15 bases at J, leaving 10 bases unmatched. The CDR3 totals 13 residues. Germline assignment: CDR1 GTSNPN and CDR2 SVGIG (reference sequence).

The rearrangement uses TRBV9 and TRBJ2-2, with D possibly called TRBD1 or TRBD2 (7 bases each). Trimming removed 1 base from V and 3 bases from J, with 25 bases in between. Germline loops: CDR1 SGDLS, CDR2 YYNGEE. The CDR3 has 20 amino acids. The CDR3 spells CASSVWDRGRGSTDTGELFF. The CDR3 coding sequence is TGTGCCAGCAGCGTATGGGATAGGGGGCGGGGGAGCACGGACACCGGGGAGCTGTTTTTT.

The chain joins TRBV5-1 to TRBJ1-6; 10 nucleotides line up with TRBD1. This CDR3 is built from 17 residues. V trimming: 0 bases; J trimming: 7 bases; junction bases outside the gene matches: 7. The germline V gene encodes CDR1 SGHRS and CDR2 YFSETQ. CDR3 DNA sequence: TGCGCCAGCAGCTTGGGCCGGGACAGGGGAAAAAATTCACCCCTCCACTTT. This codes for CASSLGRDRGKNSPLHF.